What follows are 26 T cell receptor beta chains derived from one specimen sequenced in a study of T cells in Graves' hyperthyroidism and ophthalmopathy. RNA transcripts provided the source from which TCR beta CDR3 regions were amplified. A set of HTBI primers served as the primers for a first-round RT-PCR of the TCR CDR3. TCRdb re-called the multiplex PCR reads with MiXCR, one entry per CDR3 protein. The repertoire consists of under 300,000 distinct CDR3 sequences, with less than 30% occurring once and the leading ten covering 20% to 30%. Sample: blood. All receptors derive from a man in his forties with Graves' hyperthyroidism that later progressed to Graves' ophthalmopathy.

The chain recombines TRBV6-5 with TRBJ1-5; tentative D call: TRBD1 (6 bases). The V gene's germline CDR1 is MNHEY and CDR2 SVGAGI. CDR3 length: 15 residues. Deletions cut 4 bases from V and 13 bases from J, with 23 bases between. In DNA form, the CDR3 reads TGTGCCAGCAGTTCCAATAACAGGGCCGGATGGGGTCAGCATTTT. Translation: CASSSNNRAGWGQHF.

In this sample, this clonotype turned up many times. This CDR3 is CASSLGEGWSETQYF. The CDR3 DNA follows: TGTGCCAGCAGCTTAGGGGAGGGTTGGAGCGAGACCCAGTACTTC. This rearrangement joins TRBV7-9 to TRBJ2-5; 7 nucleotides agree with TRBD2. CDR1 and CDR2 from the germline V gene are SEHNR and FQNEAQ (reference sequence). Trimming removed 1 base from V and 5 bases from J; junction bases left unmatched: 7. This CDR3 is 15 amino acids long.

This clonotype turned up a few times. This chain joins TRBV28 and TRBJ1-2; D is perhaps TRBD1 (5 bases). The V gene's germline CDR1 is MDHEN and CDR2 SYDVKM. V shed 11 bases and J shed 4 bases, with 26 bases lying between them. This CDR3 spans 16 amino acids. CDR3 bases: TGTGCCGCACATCGGGGCAGGGAGGGAGTCATCTATGGCTACACCTTC. It codes for CAAHRGREGVIYGYTF.

There are a few counts of this clonotype. The V and J genes are TRBV20-1 and TRBJ1-5; TRBD1 matches at 9 bases. Per the germline V gene, CDR1 is DFQATT and CDR2 is SNEGSKA (reference sequence). The V and J ends lost 6 bases and 7 bases, in that order; junction bases with no gene match: 7. The CDR3 runs 13 residues. The CDR3 DNA is TGCAGTGCCCCGGGACAGGGAGACCAGCCCCAGCATTTT. This encodes CSAPGQGDQPQHF.

In this sample, this clonotype turned up many times. This chain joins TRBV28 and TRBJ1-5; D remains ambiguous. Trimming took off 3 bases at V and 1 base at J, with 13 bases between the two ends. From germline, CDR1 is MDHEN and CDR2 SYDVKM. The CDR3 runs 16 residues. The CDR3: CASSFWPRQSNQPQHF. In nucleotides, the CDR3 is TGTGCCAGCAGTTTCTGGCCCCGCCAAAGCAATCAGCCCCAGCATTTT.

This clonotype was seen repeatedly, ten times or more. The genes are TRBV7-3 and TRBJ2-2; 9 nucleotides agree with TRBD2. Germline CDR1 SGHTA, CDR2 FQGTGA. V lost 7 bases and J lost 0; bases outside the gene matches: 6. The CDR3 is 16 residues long. The CDR3 bases are TGTGCCAGCACCTCAGCGGGAGGCTCGAACACCGGGGAGCTGTTTTTT. Its translation is CASTSAGGSNTGELFF.

The V and J genes are TRBV5-1 and TRBJ1-1; a weak D match, TRBD1 (5 bases). The CDR3 extends over 15 amino acids. Germline values: CDR1 SGHRS, CDR2 YFSETQ. V lost 0 bases to trimming and J lost 2 bases, with 11 bases between them. For the CDR3, the DNA is TGCGCCAGCAGCTTGGTAATGACAGCTAACACTGAAGCTTTCTTT. This codes for CASSLVMTANTEAFF.

At least ten counts were recorded for this clonotype. The rearrangement links TRBV7-2 to TRBJ1-5; D possibly corresponds to TRBD1 (5 bases). The CDR3 totals 14 residues. The V end lost 5 bases, the J end lost 6 bases, and 14 bases lay between the germline ends. Per the germline V gene, CDR1 is SGHTA and CDR2 is FQGNSA. The CDR3 DNA is TGTGCCAGCAGCCCAAGGGGATCCAGTCAGCCCCAGCATTTT. Its protein product is CASSPRGSSQPQHF.

This clonotype was seen ten or more times. The chain carries TRBV29-1 and TRBJ2-7; maybe TRBD1 (5 bases). Germline CDR1 is SQVTM and CDR2 is ANQGSEA. V was shortened by 6 bases and J by 0 bases, with 12 bases between the two germline ends. The CDR3 is 13 residues long. DNA of the CDR3: TGCAGCGTCGGGCTAGGGGTCTCCTACGAGCAGTACTTC. It encodes CSVGLGVSYEQYF.

This clonotype has at least ten counts. The chain couples TRBV6-5 to TRBJ1-4; D remains ambiguous. Germline CDR1 MNHEY, CDR2 SVGAGI. This CDR3 is 14 amino acids long. V lost 2 bases to trimming and J lost 0 bases, with 4 bases between them. For the CDR3, the DNA is TGTGCCAGCAGTTACGGGACAACTAATGAAAAACTGTTTTTT. Translation: CASSYGTTNEKLFF.

The chain combines TRBV19 with TRBJ1-1, with D hard to call. The CDR3 consists of 13 residues. V lost 3 bases and J 1 base, leaving 6 bases between the germline ends. Germline V CDR1 and CDR2: LNHDA, SQIVND (reference sequence). The CDR3 region has the DNA TGTGCCAGTAGTATGGAAGGGAACACTGAAGCTTTCTTT. It encodes CASSMEGNTEAFF.

In its sample, this clonotype was seen many times. The chain links TRBV12-3 or TRBV12-4 to TRBJ1-4; 9 nucleotides match TRBD1. The V and J ends lost 6 bases and 4 bases, in that order; junction bases with no gene match: 6. CDR3 length: 15 residues. CDR3 amino acids: CASRETGGSNEKLFF. The CDR3 DNA is TGTGCCAGCAGGGAGACAGGGGGAAGTAATGAAAAACTGTTTTTT.

The gene calls are TRBV30 and TRBJ1-1, with 8 bases identical to TRBD1. V shed 1 base, J shed 6 bases, and the junction held 4 bases outside the gene matches. The germline CDR1 and CDR2 sequences are GTSNPN and SVGIG (reference sequence). This CDR3 region has 13 residues. The CDR3 bases are TGTGCCTGGAGTGGGGGGACAGGAGCTGAAGCTTTCTTT. Its translation: CAWSGGTGAEAFF.

This clonotype has at least ten counts. This chain connects TRBV27 to TRBJ1-2, with D tentatively TRBD1 (6 bases). The V and J ends lost 7 bases and 8 bases respectively, with 14 bases between them. Germline values: CDR1 MNHEY, CDR2 SMNVEV (reference sequence). The CDR3 has 12 amino acids. DNA of the CDR3: TGTGCCAGCACTGGGCCAGGGGAGGGCTACACCTTC. This encodes CASTGPGEGYTF.

This clonotype has at least ten counts. The gene calls are TRBV5-6 and TRBJ2-6; TRBD1 matches at 9 bases. From germline, CDR1 is SGHDT and CDR2 YYEEEE. This CDR3 has 18 residues. V dropped 6 bases and J dropped 0; count of bases not matched to a gene: 10. CDR3 sequence (DNA): TGTGCCAGCACCCTGACAGGGGGTTCCCACTCTGGGGCCAACGTCCTGACTTTC. The encoded protein is CASTLTGGSHSGANVLTF.

In its sample, this clonotype was seen many times. V usage is TRBV5-1 and J usage is TRBJ1-3; possible D gene TRBD1, 6 bases. Trimming left V 3 bases short and J 4 bases short, with 14 bases between. CDR1 and CDR2 (germline): SGHRS, YFSETQ. This CDR3 region has 15 residues. The CDR3 region is CASSSQTGFGNTIYF. The DNA for the CDR3 is TGCGCCAGCAGCTCACAGACAGGATTCGGAAACACCATATATTTT. Supplemented by reference TRBV5-1 and TRBJ1-3, the full variable domain reads KAGVTQTPRYLIKTRGQQVTLSCSPISGHRSVSWYQQTPGQGLQFLFEYFSETQRNKGNFPGRFSGRQFSNSRSEMNVSTLELGDSALYLCASSSQTGFGNTIYFGEGSWLTVV.

This clonotype came up many times. The chain combines TRBV6-2 or TRBV6-3 with TRBJ2-5; 10 bases line up with TRBD2. After removal of 2 bases from V and 1 base from J, the junction contained 7 bases not matched to a gene. There are 17 residues in the CDR3. CDR1 is MNHEY, CDR2 SVGEGT, per germline. The CDR3 DNA sequence: TGTGCCAGCAGTTACCCCCTAGCGGGAGACCTCCAAGAGACCCAGTACTTC. Protein: CASSYPLAGDLQETQYF.

This rearrangement joins TRBV20-1 to TRBJ2-5; TRBD1 aligns across 10 bases. Germline-derived CDR1 and CDR2 are DFQATT and SNEGSKA (reference sequence). After removal of 5 bases from V and 2 bases from J, the junction contained 8 bases not matched to a gene. This CDR3 comprises 15 residues. In nucleotides, the CDR3 is TGCAGTGCTCTCCGGACAGGGGGGGATCAAGAGACCCAGTACTTC. The encoded protein is CSALRTGGDQETQYF.

About this clonotype: One base away lies a much larger clone, so this may be a sequencing read error. The chain is built from TRBV14 and TRBJ2-7; D unclear. V was pared by 4 bases and J by 6 bases, with 10 bases between. Per germline, CDR1 SGHDN and CDR2 FVKESK. The CDR3 is made up of 12 amino acids. DNA for the CDR3: TGTGCCAGCAGCCCGGTGGTCGGCGAGCAGTACTTC. Its protein is CASSPVVGEQYF.

The chain carries TRBV7-9 and TRBJ1-2, with 7 bases aligning to TRBD1. This CDR3 comprises 14 residues. Germline CDR1 is SEHNR and CDR2 is FQNEAQ (reference sequence). The V and J ends lost 6 bases and 8 bases, in that order; junction bases with no gene match: 12. The chain's CDR3 is CASSTGTDRYGYTF. In nucleotides, the CDR3 is TGTGCCAGCAGTACCGGGACAGATCGCTACGGCTACACCTTC.

This clonotype was counted many times. The CDR3: CASSLPGISYEQYF. CDR3 coding DNA: TGCGCCAGCAGCTTGCCGGGTATCTCCTACGAGCAGTACTTC. The rearrangement uses TRBV5-1 and TRBJ2-7, with D uncertain. Germline assignment: CDR1 SGHRS and CDR2 YFSETQ. Trimming took 1 base from V and 0 from J, leaving 8 bases between them. The CDR3 sequence is 14 residues long.

This clonotype was recorded at least ten times. The chain joins TRBV9 to TRBJ2-5, with TRBD1 matching over 8 bases. The ends lost 0 bases at V and 0 bases at J; junction bases unmatched: 10. Germline V CDR1 and CDR2: SGDLS, YYNGEE. The CDR3 has 18 residues. DNA of the CDR3: TGTGCCAGCAGCGTAGGACAGGGGCCCCATTGGTACCAAGAGACCCAGTACTTC. This gives the protein CASSVGQGPHWYQETQYF.

The genes are TRBV7-9 and TRBJ1-1; D is uncertain. Trimming left V 1 base short and J 6 bases short, with 15 bases between. Germline lookup yields CDR1 SEHNR and CDR2 FQNEAQ (reference sequence). This CDR3 is 15 amino acids long. Here the CDR3 reads CASSLGEVGLPEAFF. DNA for the CDR3: TGTGCCAGCAGCTTAGGGGAGGTAGGGCTCCCTGAAGCTTTCTTT.

This clonotype was detected ten times or more. The chain couples TRBV12-3 or TRBV12-4 to TRBJ2-7; tentative D call: TRBD1 (6 bases). The CDR3 is 14 residues long. Trimming took 5 bases from V and 5 from J, leaving 16 bases between them. Here the CDR3 DNA reads TGTGCCAGCAGTCCCACCCAGGGGTTCGACGAGCAGTACTTC. Encoded protein: CASSPTQGFDEQYF.

This clonotype has a count of ten or more. V is TRBV20-1 and J is TRBJ2-5; D possibly corresponds to TRBD1 (6 bases). V dropped 6 bases and J dropped 1 base, with 12 bases sitting between them. The germline CDR1 and CDR2 sequences are DFQATT and SNEGSKA (reference sequence). The CDR3 contains 13 residues. CDR3 protein: CSAYEGVQETQYF. CDR3 bases: TGCAGTGCCTACGAGGGGGTCCAAGAGACCCAGTACTTC.

This clonotype showed up many times. The chain carries TRBV6-2 or TRBV6-3 and TRBJ1-2, with D maybe TRBD1 (6 bases). CDR3 length: 15 amino acids. V was cut by 6 bases and J by 4 bases, with 18 bases left in between. The germline V gene has CDR1 MNHEY and CDR2 SVGEGT. CDR3 in DNA: TGTGCCAGCAGGCTCAATAACAGGGATGGCTATGGCTACACCTTC. It codes for CASRLNNRDGYGYTF.